Each of the 27 T cell receptor beta chains below was sequenced from the same sample in a study of identical twins. TCRdb used MiXCR to reprocess the 5' RACE reads, holding one entry per CDR3 protein. The sample lists about 470,000 distinct CDR3 sequences, roughly 24% occurring once. These data were also filed under a second study, of T cells expressing NK-cell markers.

The sample taken for sequencing was CD4+ T cells sorted from blood. These receptors were collected from a woman younger than 35 in good health.

The chain is built from TRBV7-9 and TRBJ2-2; no definite D call. Trimming cost V 5 bases and J 6 bases, with 10 bases left between them. The CDR3 spans 13 residues. CDR1 and CDR2 from the germline V gene are SEHNR and FQNEAQ (reference sequence). The CDR3 DNA follows: TGTGCCAGCAGCCCCCGTGGCCCCGGGGAGCTGTTTTTT. Its protein is CASSPRGPGELFF. The full variable domain, with the rest looked up from reference TRBV7-9 and TRBJ2-2, is DTGVSQNPRHKITKRGQNVTFRCDPISEHNRLYWYRQTLGQGPEFLTYFQNEAQLEKSRLLSDRFSAERPKGSFSTLEIQRTEQGDSAMYLCASSPRGPGELFFGEGSRLTVL.

This chain connects TRBV20-1 to TRBJ2-7; 8 bases match TRBD2. With V trimmed by 3 bases and J by 4 bases, 5 bases remained unmatched. Germline V lookup: CDR1 DFQATT, CDR2 SNEGSKA (reference sequence). The CDR3 consists of 13 residues. The CDR3 DNA reads TGCAGTGCTAGTTGGCGGGGGGAATACGAGCAGTACTTC. It yields the protein CSASWRGEYEQYF.

This clonotype was counted only a few times. V is TRBV10-3 and J is TRBJ1-6, with a tentative D call TRBD1 (6 bases). The CDR3 runs to 17 residues. V dropped 2 bases and J dropped 10 bases, with 21 bases sitting between them. Germline values: CDR1 ENHRY, CDR2 SYGVKD. The CDR3 nucleotides are TGTGCCATCAGTGAGACATACAGGGCGGCGGGGCGGTCACCCCTCCACTTT. Its protein product is CAISETYRAAGRSPLHF.

This chain joins TRBV11-2 and TRBJ2-3; 8 bases agree with TRBD2. Trimming removed 3 bases from V and 1 base from J; junction bases left unmatched: 9. Per the germline V gene, CDR1 is SGHAT and CDR2 is FQNNGV. The CDR3 has 17 residues. CDR3 amino acids: CASSFSIGRGGTDTQYF. CDR3 DNA: TGTGCCAGCAGCTTCTCCATTGGGCGGGGGGGCACAGATACGCAGTATTTT.

The chain carries TRBV15 and TRBJ2-4; 8 positions match TRBD2. Germline assignment: CDR1 LNHNV and CDR2 YYDKDF (reference sequence). Trimming cost V 5 bases and J 0 bases; bases outside gene matches: 3. This CDR3 contains 15 residues. DNA for the CDR3: TGTGCCACCAGCGGACTAGCTTTAGCCAAAAACATTCAGTACTTC. This codes for CATSGLALAKNIQYF.

The rearrangement links TRBV2 to TRBJ2-2; perhaps TRBD2 as D (5 bases). The V gene lost 6 bases and the J gene lost 0 bases, with 14 bases spanning the gap. CDR1 SNHLY and CDR2 FYNNEI come from the germline V gene. The CDR3 spans 16 residues. The CDR3 DNA is TGTGCCAGCAGCCCCGGACTCGCCCCGAACACCGGGGAGCTGTTTTTT. Amino acids: CASSPGLAPNTGELFF.

This clonotype was seen only a few times. This chain joins TRBV5-1 and TRBJ2-7; D is uncertain. The CDR3 consists of 14 residues. The germline gives CDR1 SGHRS, CDR2 YFSETQ. Trimming shortened V by 4 bases and J by 2 bases, and 13 bases separated the two germline ends. The CDR3 DNA is TGCGCCAGCAGCGACCGGGTCAACCCCTACGAGCAGTACTTC. Protein sequence: CASSDRVNPYEQYF.

This clonotype was observed a handful of times. The J gene is TRBJ1-4, the V gene TRBV2; D gene ambiguous. The CDR3 contains 15 residues. In germline, CDR1 is SNHLY, CDR2 FYNNEI. The germline V and J ends were trimmed by 5 bases and 7 bases, with 17 bases remaining between them. As DNA, the CDR3 is TGTGCCAGCAGTAAGACCCACGAGGGTCTTGAAAAACTGTTTTTT. The encoded protein is CASSKTHEGLEKLFF.

There are many counts of this clonotype. This rearrangement joins TRBV29-1 to TRBJ1-1; perhaps TRBD1 as D (5 bases). This CDR3 has 12 amino acids. V lost 4 bases, J lost 1 base, and 7 bases lay in between. CDR1 SQVTM and CDR2 ANQGSEA come from the germline V gene. The CDR3 DNA is TGCAGCGTTGGACAGCCGAACACTGAAGCTTTCTTT. Translated, it gives CSVGQPNTEAFF.

This clonotype was found many times. This chain uses TRBV3-1 with TRBJ2-2; D may correspond to TRBD1 or TRBD2 (6 bases each). Trimming pared 1 base from V and 5 bases from J, leaving 8 bases between. Germline CDR1 reads LGHDT; CDR2 reads YNNKEL (reference sequence). This CDR3 spans 14 amino acids. CDR3 sequence reads: CASSQGGGTGELFF. In nucleotides, the CDR3 is TGTGCCAGCAGCCAAGGAGGGGGGACCGGGGAGCTGTTTTTT.

V gene TRBV20-1 combines with J gene TRBJ2-1; no definite D call. The CDR3 consists of 15 residues. V was clipped by 5 bases and J by 1 base, with 15 bases between them. The V gene's germline CDR1 is DFQATT and CDR2 SNEGSKA (reference sequence). Here the CDR3 reads CSALPPLGSYNEQFF. The DNA of the CDR3 is TGCAGTGCTCTCCCCCCGTTAGGATCCTACAATGAGCAGTTCTTC.

This clonotype was observed many times. The chain couples TRBV20-1 to TRBJ2-1; D is perhaps TRBD1 or TRBD2 (5 bases each). The CDR3 consists of 15 residues. V lost 6 bases to trimming and J lost 6 bases, with 21 bases between them. Germline V gene data show CDR1 as DFQATT and CDR2 as SNEGSKA (reference sequence). In DNA, the CDR3 is TGCAGTGCCACAAAGGAGCGGACACGACCCAATGAGCAGTTCTTC. Translating gives CSATKERTRPNEQFF.

This clonotype was observed at least ten times. The rearrangement uses TRBV7-8 and TRBJ2-1, with 7 bases aligning to TRBD2. After removal of 3 bases from V and 7 bases from J, the junction contained 9 bases not matched to a gene. Per the germline V gene, CDR1 is SGHVS and CDR2 is FQNEAQ. This CDR3 is 15 amino acids long. This chain's CDR3 is CASSFKRGRFNEQFF. For the CDR3, the DNA is TGTGCCAGCAGCTTCAAGCGGGGCCGTTTTAATGAGCAGTTCTTC.

V is TRBV12-3 or TRBV12-4 and J is TRBJ1-1, with D perhaps TRBD1 (6 bases). V was clipped by 2 bases and J by 4 bases, with 14 bases between them. CDR3 length: 15 amino acids. This CDR3 is CASSLQGSLGTEAFF. Written as DNA, the CDR3 is TGTGCCAGCAGTTTACAGGGGTCGCTGGGCACTGAAGCTTTCTTT.

The rearrangement joins TRBV10-3 to TRBJ1-5, with a possible D match to TRBD1 (6 bases). The ends were cut back, 8 bases at V and 2 bases at J, with 13 bases in the middle. The CDR3 has 14 residues. The germline gives CDR1 ENHRY, CDR2 SYGVKD. This chain's CDR3 is CAIQQGQGNQPQHF. The CDR3 region has the DNA TGTGCCATCCAACAGGGCCAGGGCAATCAGCCCCAGCATTTT.

The V gene is TRBV28, the J gene TRBJ2-7, with D perhaps assigned TRBD1 or TRBD2 (5 bases each). Germline V lookup: CDR1 MDHEN, CDR2 SYDVKM. The CDR3 totals 15 residues. Trimming removed 5 bases from V and 3 bases from J, with 17 bases in between. CDR3 DNA sequence: TGTGCCAGCAGTCCTTCGGTCGGGGCCGGCTACGAGCAGTACTTC. Protein product: CASSPSVGAGYEQYF.

The chain couples TRBV7-9 to TRBJ1-4; D perhaps matches TRBD1 (5 bases). CDR1 SEHNR and CDR2 FQNEAQ come from the germline V gene (reference sequence). Trimming took off 6 bases at V and 10 bases at J, with 18 bases between the two ends. This CDR3 contains 14 residues. The CDR3 DNA follows: TGTGCCAGCAGGGATACAGGTCCTGGCGGAAAACTGTTTTTT. The encoded protein is CASRDTGPGGKLFF.

This clonotype came up a few times. The chain joins TRBV20-1 to TRBJ2-7, with 7 bases matching TRBD1. Looked up from germline, CDR1 is DFQATT and CDR2 is SNEGSKA (reference sequence). J lost 3 bases, V lost 3 bases, and 5 bases had no gene match. The CDR3 spans 13 residues. The CDR3 coding sequence is TGCAGTGCTAGCTCCGGGACAGACTACGAGCAGTACTTC. This gives the protein CSASSGTDYEQYF.

V usage is TRBV29-1 and J usage is TRBJ2-4, with TRBD1 matching over 7 bases. Losses at the gene ends were 4 bases for V and 1 base for J; bases not matched to a gene: 7. CDR1 is SQVTM and CDR2 is ANQGSEA in the germline V gene. This CDR3 comprises 15 residues. CDR3 bases: TGCAGCGTTGCCCCCAGGACAGGCGCCAAAAACATTCAGTACTTC. Translating gives CSVAPRTGAKNIQYF.

This chain joins TRBV20-1 and TRBJ2-7; the D call may be TRBD1 or TRBD2 (5 bases each). The CDR3 loop spans 13 amino acids. Between the trimmed V and J ends, which lost 2 bases and 6 bases, there was a span of 14 bases. Germline-derived CDR1 and CDR2 are DFQATT and SNEGSKA (reference sequence). CDR3 in amino acids: CSARPGRLSEQYF. The CDR3, as DNA: TGCAGTGCTAGACCGGGGCGCCTGTCCGAGCAGTACTTC.

The table lists this clonotype with a few counts. The chain has TRBV12-3 or TRBV12-4 and TRBJ2-2, with 9 bases fitting TRBD1. CDR3 size: 17 residues. After removal of 5 bases from V and 7 bases from J, the junction contained 14 bases not matched to a gene. Here the CDR3 DNA reads TGTGCCAGCAGTCCGACTCTGGACAGGGGAATGCGCGGGGAGCTGTTTTTT. As protein: CASSPTLDRGMRGELFF.

This chain uses TRBV5-1 with TRBJ2-7; D call uncertain. This CDR3 region has 14 residues. V lost 4 bases and J 1 base, leaving 12 bases between the germline ends. Germline CDR1 is SGHRS and CDR2 is YFSETQ. CDR3 residues: CASSPNSASYEQYF. CDR3 in DNA: TGCGCCAGCAGCCCAAACAGCGCATCCTACGAGCAGTACTTC.

Here the CDR3 reads CASSLPLFDRDGTQYF. For the CDR3, the DNA is TGTGCCAGCAGCTTACCCCTCTTCGACAGGGACGGGACCCAGTACTTC. The chain links TRBV5-6 to TRBJ2-5; 7 nucleotides line up with TRBD1. V shed 2 bases and J 7 bases; nucleotides not matched to a gene: 14. Germline V gene data show CDR1 as SGHDT and CDR2 as YYEEEE. CDR3 length equals 16 residues.

This clonotype was seen only a few times. This CDR3 reads CASSTGLAGPRSTYNEQFF. DNA of the CDR3: TGTGCCAGCAGCACGGGACTAGCGGGTCCACGAAGCACCTACAATGAGCAGTTCTTC. The chain carries TRBV11-1 and TRBJ2-1, with 12 bases fitting TRBD2. V gave up 5 bases and J gave up 2 bases; unmatched junction bases: 13. Germline assignment: CDR1 SGHAT and CDR2 FQDESV (reference sequence). This CDR3 contains 19 residues.

This CDR3 reads CSARDQANTEAFF. The CDR3 region has the DNA TGCAGTGCTAGAGATCAGGCCAACACTGAAGCTTTCTTT. This chain uses TRBV20-1 with TRBJ1-1; D unclear. V lost 0 bases to trimming and J lost 2 bases, with 7 bases between them. The CDR3 has 13 residues. Germline assignment: CDR1 DFQATT and CDR2 SNEGSKA (reference sequence).

As concerns this clonotype: This could be a read error, since a much larger clone is one nucleotide away. The V and J genes are TRBV3-1 and TRBJ2-1; D not resolved. The ends were cut back, 5 bases at V and 9 bases at J, with 8 bases in the middle. The CDR3 is 11 residues long. From germline, CDR1 is LGHDT and CDR2 YNNKEL (reference sequence). The CDR3 reads CASSFSSEQFF. CDR3 bases: TGTGCCAGCAGCTTTAGCAGTGAGCAGTTCTTC.

This clonotype was detected a few times. The chain recombines TRBV5-1 with TRBJ2-3, with TRBD2 matching over 10 bases. Germline loops: CDR1 SGHRS, CDR2 YFSETQ. Germline trimming cut 0 bases from V and 6 bases from J; bases unmatched to any gene: 7. This CDR3 is built from 16 residues. This CDR3 is CASSLVPSGGADTQYF. CDR3 bases: TGCGCCAGCAGCTTGGTTCCTAGCGGGGGTGCGGATACGCAGTATTTT. Together with reference TRBV5-1 and TRBJ2-3, the CDR3 gives the full variable domain: KAGVTQTPRYLIKTRGQQVTLSCSPISGHRSVSWYQQTPGQGLQFLFEYFSETQRNKGNFPGRFSGRQFSNSRSEMNVSTLELGDSALYLCASSLVPSGGADTQYFGPGTRLTVL.